This T cell receptor beta chain was documented in a study of T-cell memory formation after mild COVID-19. Study findings and constraints: Second-wave clones peaking on day 37 lacked confirmed SARS-CoV-2 specificity. Cross-reactive memory seemingly joined, as some responding clones were found in pre-infection memory. Clones that shrank (day 15 to 85) were balanced CD4/CD8, whereas later expanders leaned CD4+.

This clonotype was detected only a few times. Its antigen is as yet unknown. From germline, CDR1 is ENHRY and CDR2 SYGVKD. V was trimmed by 2 bases and J by 2 bases, leaving 10 bases between them. This CDR3 is built from 15 residues. Using constant-segment primers, 5'RACE produced TCR alpha and TCR beta cDNA libraries carrying sample barcodes and UMIs. TCRdb reprocessed the 5' RACE reads with MiXCR, giving one entry per CDR3 protein. The sample lists 450,000 to 650,000 distinct CDR3 sequences, roughly 22% seen once, with about 12% in the top ten. The chain joins TRBV10-3 to TRBJ2-1; D is uncertain. Sequencing was performed on PBMCs or a T cell subset sorted from them (not recorded which). The source of this sequence is an adult woman who had mild COVID-19 (a few samples of this study predate the infection). Cell type and time point are not known. CDR3 DNA: TGTGCCATCAGTGAGCCACGGGCTACCTACAATGAGCAGTTCTTC. As protein: CAISEPRATYNEQFF.